Listed below are T cell receptor beta chains from one sample, sequenced in a study of early T cells in non-severe SARS-CoV-2 infection. One entry per CDR3 protein, called by TCRdb with MiXCR from the 5' RACE reads. The sample lists more than 65,000 distinct CDR3 sequences; 4% to 6% were seen once. Material: whole blood, obtained at baseline. All receptors derive from an adult who was a healthcare worker with PCR-confirmed SARS-CoV-2 infection or an uninfected control (not recorded which). The donor label of this sample is uncertain. Both conserved end residues are part of each CDR3. The D gene is left open where the match is weak. Clone size is given for some rows only: seen once, a few or many times, or a class if the clone is expanded.

V,length,J,size,D,DNA,CDR3
TRBV20-1,13,TRBJ2-1,.,TRBD2,TGCAGTGCGCCGGGACTAGCGATTGGTGAGCAGTTCTTC,CSAPGLAIGEQFF
TRBV10-1,12,TRBJ1-2,many,.,TGCGCCAGCAGTGAAGACGGCTATGGCTACACCTTC,CASSEDGYGYTF
TRBV6-4,16,TRBJ2-1,.,TRBD1,TGTGCCAGCAGTCCCCTCGCGGGACAGGGGTCGTATGAGCAGTTCTTC,CASSPLAGQGSYEQFF
TRBV7-8,12,TRBJ2-5,many,.,TGTGCCAGCAGCTTACGTTTGGAGACCCAGTACTTC,CASSLRLETQYF
TRBV20-1,15,TRBJ1-5,.,.,TGCAGTGCTAGAGATAGTACGGGTAGCAATCAGCCCCAGCATTTT,CSARDSTGSNQPQHF
TRBV27,13,TRBJ2-1,many,.,TGTGCCAGCAGGATAACAGGGTACAATGAGCAGTTCTTC,CASRITGYNEQFF
TRBV4-3,14,TRBJ2-7,few,.,TGCGCCAGCAGCCAAGAGGCCAGCCTCTACGAGCAGTACTTC,CASSQEASLYEQYF
TRBV6-5,14,TRBJ1-4,.,TRBD1,TGTGCCAGCAGCCTACTCCAAAACAGGGGTGAACTGTTTTTT,CASSLLQNRGELFF
TRBV4-2,16,TRBJ1-1,few,.,TGTGCCAGCAGCCAAGATTTTCGACAAGTGAACACTGAAGCTTTCTTT,CASSQDFRQVNTEAFF
TRBV12-3/TRBV12-4,14,TRBJ1-5,.,.,TGTGCAACGAGCAGCGCATATAGCAATCAGCCCCAGCATTTT,CATSSAYSNQPQHF
TRBV20-1,12,TRBJ1-5,.,.,TGCAGTGCTAGAGATCCAAATCAGCCCCAGCATTTT,CSARDPNQPQHF
TRBV29-1,17,TRBJ2-4,many,.,TGCAGCGTTGACGACAGGGAGGGCCCACGACGCAAAAACATTCAGTACTTC,CSVDDREGPRRKNIQYF
TRBV10-3,15,TRBJ2-7,many,.,TGTGCCATCAGTGCCGGGACGGCCAAGGGATACGAGCAGTACTTC,CAISAGTAKGYEQYF
TRBV29-1,13,TRBJ1-1,many,.,TGCAGCGCTGGAACGACGGGGCAGACTGAAGCTTTCTTT,CSAGTTGQTEAFF
TRBV20-1,14,TRBJ2-7,many,.,TGCAGTGCTAGAGATATTAACAGGCCATACGAGCAGTACTTC,CSARDINRPYEQYF
TRBV10-3,15,TRBJ1-1,many,.,TGTGCCATCAGTGTTGAAGGGGGAAGGTACACTGAAGCTTTCTTT,CAISVEGGRYTEAFF
TRBV5-1,15,TRBJ1-1,many,.,TGCGCCAGCAGCTTGGAGGCAGGTTGGAGGACTGAAGCTTTCTTT,CASSLEAGWRTEAFF
TRBV5-4,13,TRBJ2-3,few,.,TGTGCCAGCAGCTTGTACAACACAGATACGCAGTATTTT,CASSLYNTDTQYF
TRBV10-2,14,TRBJ1-1,many,TRBD1,TGCGCCAGCAGTGAACAGGGGGCGCGGACTGAAGCTTTCTTT,CASSEQGARTEAFF
TRBV5-1,17,TRBJ2-5,few,TRBD1,TGCGCCAGCAGCTTGGTCGCTAGGACAGGGGGACAAGAGACCCAGTACTTC,CASSLVARTGGQETQYF
TRBV27,14,TRBJ1-4,many,.,TGTGCCAGCAGTATACGGGAAGGAGATGAAAAACTGTTTTTT,CASSIREGDEKLFF
TRBV20-1,14,TRBJ2-7,many,.,TGCAGTGCTAGGGGGGGGACAGCTACCTACGAGCAGTACTTC,CSARGGTATYEQYF
TRBV12-3/TRBV12-4,14,TRBJ1-6,few,TRBD1,TGTGCCAGCAGTTACAGGGGCGCAAATTCACCCCTCCACTTT,CASSYRGANSPLHF
TRBV25-1,14,TRBJ1-1,many,.,TGTGCCAGCAGGACGGGGGGAGTCACCAATGAAGCTTTCTTT,CASRTGGVTNEAFF
TRBV5-6,14,TRBJ2-5,many,.,TGTGCCAGCAGCTTGAAATGGTTTCAAGAGACCCAGTACTTC,CASSLKWFQETQYF
TRBV29-1,14,TRBJ1-2,many,.,TGCAGCGTTGAAGAGGCGGGGGTCGACTATGGCTACACCTTC,CSVEEAGVDYGYTF
TRBV18,14,TRBJ2-5,.,.,TGTGCCAGCTCACCTCCCGTGGGGGTGGAGACCCAGTACTTC,CASSPPVGVETQYF
TRBV29-1,10,TRBJ2-5,many,.,TGCAGCGTTCAGGAAGAGACCCAGTACTTC,CSVQEETQYF
TRBV20-1,15,TRBJ1-2,many,TRBD1,TGCAGTGCTAGAGATGTCGACAGGGCGGACTATGGCTACACCTTC,CSARDVDRADYGYTF
TRBV6-4,14,TRBJ2-1,.,TRBD2,TGTGCCAGCAGTGACTCAGACGGGGGGGCCTTCCAGTTCTTC,CASSDSDGGAFQFF
TRBV5-1,14,TRBJ2-5,.,TRBD2,TGCGCCAGCAGCCCTAGCGGGCGCCAAGAGACCCAGTACTTC,CASSPSGRQETQYF
TRBV6-2/TRBV6-3,17,TRBJ2-5,few,TRBD2,TGTGCCAGCAGTTACCGGACTAGCGGGGGATACCAAGAGACCCAGTACTTC,CASSYRTSGGYQETQYF
TRBV29-1,11,TRBJ1-1,many,TRBD1,TGCAGCGTCCACAGGGGAGGAGAAGCTTTCTTT,CSVHRGGEAFF
TRBV10-3,12,TRBJ1-2,many,.,TGTGCCATCAACCCAGGGAGTGGAGGCTACACCTTC,CAINPGSGGYTF
TRBV6-5,15,TRBJ1-2,many,TRBD1,TGTGCCAGCAGCGATGCGGACAGGGCTATATGGGGCTACACCTTC,CASSDADRAIWGYTF
TRBV4-1,17,TRBJ1-4,.,.,TGCGCCAGCAGCCAAGCCCTTGGACGGAGCCGGGGTGAAAAACTGTTTTTT,CASSQALGRSRGEKLFF
TRBV9,14,TRBJ1-2,.,TRBD1,TGTGCCAGCAGACCCGGAGACAGGGTCTATGGCTACACCTTC,CASRPGDRVYGYTF
TRBV4-1,15,TRBJ1-2,many,.,TGCGCCAGCAGCCAAGATGGAACTGGGGGCTATGGCTACACCTTC,CASSQDGTGGYGYTF
TRBV12-3/TRBV12-4,15,TRBJ2-7,.,.,TGTGCCAGCAGTTTACGAGGGCGGGGCGGCTACGAGCAGTACTTC,CASSLRGRGGYEQYF
TRBV29-1,13,TRBJ2-3,few,TRBD2,TGCAGCTCTCGTAGGACTAGCGTGGATACGCAGTATTTT,CSSRRTSVDTQYF
TRBV20-1,14,TRBJ2-7,many,.,TGCAGTGCTGATGGGGGGGGCCTCGCCTACGAGCAGTACTTC,CSADGGGLAYEQYF
TRBV10-1,17,TRBJ2-2,few,TRBD2,TGCGCCAGCAGTGTCCTAGCGGGGGCCGCGAACACCGGGGAGCTGTTTTTT,CASSVLAGAANTGELFF
TRBV7-3,14,TRBJ1-2,many,.,TGTGCCAGCAGCTCTCCCCGGAGGGGGGAGGGCTACACCTTC,CASSSPRRGEGYTF
TRBV5-1,12,TRBJ2-7,.,.,TGCGCCAGCAGGCAGTACACCTACGAGCAGTACTTC,CASRQYTYEQYF
TRBV18,11,TRBJ2-5,many,.,TGTGCCAGCAGCCCAGAAGAGACCCAGTACTTC,CASSPEETQYF
TRBV5-1,15,TRBJ2-7,.,TRBD1,TGCGCCAGCAGCCCCTCCGGGACAGGGACGTACGAGCAGTACTTC,CASSPSGTGTYEQYF
TRBV20-1,14,TRBJ1-4,many,TRBD1,TGCAGCCCGACAGGGAGGGGTGTAGGGGAAAAACTGTTTTTT,CSPTGRGVGEKLFF
TRBV27,13,TRBJ2-7,few,.,TGTGCCAGCAGTACCGGACAGCACTACGAGCAGTACTTC,CASSTGQHYEQYF
TRBV6-5,14,TRBJ2-5,many,TRBD2,TGTGCCAGCAGTCCCGGACTAGCGGACGAGACCCAGTACTTC,CASSPGLADETQYF